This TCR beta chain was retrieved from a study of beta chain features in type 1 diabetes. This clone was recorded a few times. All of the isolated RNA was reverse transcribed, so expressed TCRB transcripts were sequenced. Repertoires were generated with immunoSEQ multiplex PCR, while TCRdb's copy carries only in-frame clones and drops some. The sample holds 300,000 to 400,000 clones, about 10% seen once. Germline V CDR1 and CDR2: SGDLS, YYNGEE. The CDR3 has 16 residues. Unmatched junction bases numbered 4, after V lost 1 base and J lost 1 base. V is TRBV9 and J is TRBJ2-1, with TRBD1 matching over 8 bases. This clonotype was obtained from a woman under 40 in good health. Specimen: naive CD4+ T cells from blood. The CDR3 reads CASSVIGQGSYNEQFF. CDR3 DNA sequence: TGTGCCAGCAGCGTAATCGGACAGGGATCCTACAATGAGCAGTTCTTC.